The rows below give T cell receptor beta chains drawn from one sample of a study of blood T cell repertoires in COVID-19. Profiling relied on immunoSEQ multiplex PCR, and the TCRdb table lists in-frame clones only, not all of them. The data contain a few hundred thousand clones, more than 65% of them singletons. What was sequenced was peripheral blood. All receptors derive from a person aged 70 to 85 with COVID-19, enrolled during active disease. The CDR3 runs from the conserved cysteine through the conserved F or W. The D gene is left open where the match is weak. Clone size is shown for a subset of rows, as once, few, many or a class of expanded clone.

v_gene,j_gene,d_gene,abundance,CDR3nt,CDR3aa
TRBV27,TRBJ1-2,-,-,TGTGCCAGCAGTTTAAACAGGGTGGCTGGCTACACCTTC,CASSLNRVAGYTF
TRBV6-5,TRBJ1-5,TRBD1,-,TGTGCCAGCAGCCAGGACAGGGATCCTCTTCAGCCCCAGCATTTT,CASSQDRDPLQPQHF
TRBV15,TRBJ2-3,-,-,TGTGCCACCAGCAGAGATAAGGGGGTGGTAGTCGATACGCAGTATTTT,CATSRDKGVVVDTQYF
TRBV7-2,TRBJ2-1,TRBD2,once,TGTGCCAGCAGCTTAGGGGGACTAGCAAATGAGCAGTTCTTC,CASSLGGLANEQFF
TRBV27,TRBJ2-7,-,-,TGTGCCAGCGGCCCCGGGGGTTCCTACTACGAGCAGTACTTC,CASGPGGSYYEQYF
TRBV30,TRBJ1-1,TRBD1,-,TGTGTCTTCCGACAGGGGCAGTTGACGACTGAAGCTTTCTTT,CVFRQGQLTTEAFF
TRBV27,TRBJ1-2,-,-,TGTGCCAGCACTTCTAGGACACTTCCCTCCTATGGCTACACCTTC,CASTSRTLPSYGYTF
TRBV7-3,TRBJ2-2,-,few,TGTGCCAGCAGCTTAACTTTTACTAGCCCCGGGGAGCTGTTTTTT,CASSLTFTSPGELFF
TRBV7-9,TRBJ1-1,-,-,TGTGCCAGCAGCTTACTTGGCAACACTGAAGCTTTCTTT,CASSLLGNTEAFF
TRBV5-1,TRBJ2-3,-,few,TGCGCCAGCAGCTTAGGGACTCCAAGCGAGGATACGCAGTATTTT,CASSLGTPSEDTQYF
TRBV9,TRBJ2-6,-,-,TGTGCCAGCAACCCAGGCTCTGGGGCCAACGTCCTGACTTTC,CASNPGSGANVLTF
TRBV28,TRBJ1-5,-,-,TGTGCCACCAATGGATGGGAGATCAATCAGCCCCAGCATTTT,CATNGWEINQPQHF
TRBV27,TRBJ1-2,-,-,TGTGCCAGCAGTTTCCGGCAGGACTATGGCTACACCTTC,CASSFRQDYGYTF
TRBV2,TRBJ1-5,-,once,TGTGCCAGCAGCGGACAGAGACAGAACAATCAGCCCCAGCATTTT,CASSGQRQNNQPQHF
TRBV6-1,TRBJ1-1,-,-,TGTGCCAGCAGTGAACAGGGCTTAAACACTGAAGCTTTCTTT,CASSEQGLNTEAFF
TRBV6-2/TRBV6-3,TRBJ2-6,TRBD1,-,TGTGCCAGCAGTTACACCCTACAGGGGGCCGCCCGAGAGGGGGCCAACGTCCTGACTTTC,CASSYTLQGAAREGANVLTF
TRBV7-2,TRBJ1-2,TRBD1,-,TGTGCCAGCAGCTTAGAAGGGGGCGGCTACACCTTC,CASSLEGGGYTF
TRBV18,TRBJ1-1,-,-,TGTGCCAGCTCACCAACTGGGCAGGGAGCTTTCTTT,CASSPTGQGAFF
TRBV3-1/TRBV3-2,TRBJ2-3,TRBD1,-,TGTGCCAGCAGCCCACGGGGGACAGGGGTCACAGATACGCAGTATTTT,CASSPRGTGVTDTQYF
TRBV6-6,TRBJ2-1,-,-,TGTGCCAGCAGCCCGTCTAGGAGTAACAATGAGCAGTTCTTC,CASSPSRSNNEQFF
TRBV9,TRBJ1-3,-,-,TGTGCCAGCAGCGTAGCCGTGGGGGCCCCTGGAAACACCATATATTTT,CASSVAVGAPGNTIYF
TRBV4-2,TRBJ1-2,-,once,TGTGCCAGCAGCCTAGGGGGAACGACCCATGGCTACACCTTC,CASSLGGTTHGYTF
TRBV5-1,TRBJ2-5,-,-,TGCGCCAGCAGCTTGGCCTCGACAGCGAGGGAGACCCAGTACTTC,CASSLASTARETQYF
TRBV7-8,TRBJ1-6,-,-,TGTGCCAGCAGCTTAGAGTCACAGAATTCACCCCTCCACTTT,CASSLESQNSPLHF
TRBV13,TRBJ1-2,TRBD1,once,TGTGCCAGCAGCTTTACAGGGGGTTATGGCTACACCTTC,CASSFTGGYGYTF
TRBV19,TRBJ2-2,TRBD1,once,TGTGCCAGTAGTATTGGGACAGGGAGGAAGACCGGGGAGCTGTTTTTT,CASSIGTGRKTGELFF
TRBV7-2,TRBJ2-3,TRBD2,-,TGTGCCAGTCTTAGCGGGGGGGCCGCAGATACGCAGTATTTT,CASLSGGAADTQYF
TRBV7-3,TRBJ2-1,TRBD2,-,TGTGCCAGCAGCTTTGGGGCGGGAGAAGGAAGAGAGCAGTTCTTC,CASSFGAGEGREQFF
TRBV19,TRBJ1-4,TRBD1,-,TGTGCCAGTAGTGCCGGGACAGCTGAAAAACTGTTTTTT,CASSAGTAEKLFF
TRBV28,TRBJ1-2,-,-,TGTGCCAGCACCCCCCAGGGGCCGCGTCGCTCTGGCTACACCTTC,CASTPQGPRRSGYTF
TRBV28,TRBJ2-5,-,-,TGTGCCAGCAGTCCTAGCCGGGGGCAAGAGACCCAGTACTTC,CASSPSRGQETQYF